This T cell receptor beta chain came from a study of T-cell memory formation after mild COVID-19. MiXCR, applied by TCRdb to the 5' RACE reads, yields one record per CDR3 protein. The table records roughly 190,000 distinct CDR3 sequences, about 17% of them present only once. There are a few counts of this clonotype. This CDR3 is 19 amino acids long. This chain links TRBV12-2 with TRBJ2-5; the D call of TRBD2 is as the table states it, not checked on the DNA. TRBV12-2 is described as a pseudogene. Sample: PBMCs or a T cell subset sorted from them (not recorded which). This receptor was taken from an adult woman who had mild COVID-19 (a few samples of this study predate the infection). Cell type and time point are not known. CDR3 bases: TGTGCAAGTCGCTTAGCCCTGGTGAGACTAGCGGTGTACCAAGAGACCCAGTACTTC. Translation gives CASRLALVRLAVYQETQYF.